This T cell receptor (beta chain) was recorded in a study of long-term antiretroviral therapy in people with HIV. The germline V gene encodes CDR1 LNHDA and CDR2 SQIVND (reference sequence). This CDR3 has 15 residues. Trimming removed 3 bases at V and 4 bases at J, with 15 bases between. At survey level, the immunoSEQ assay was run in its v3.0 version. The method was immunoSEQ multiplex PCR; TCRdb's version includes in-frame clones alone and lacks a portion of them. The sample lists about 25,000 clones, more than 75% occurring once. The study's findings and limits: Clones showing expansion before ART dominated the repertoire at all time points. Repertoires in HIV (unlike those of controls) had narrower CDR3 length ranges. Diversity remained lower than transplant donor controls, even though it increased after ART.

In regard to this clone: Its target is not known.

At minimum, one pre-ART and two post-ART PBMC samples were obtained from each donor. The source was unsorted PBMCs, collected 0.5 years after starting antiretroviral therapy. The chain combines TRBV19 with TRBJ1-1, with D perhaps matching TRBD1 (5 bases). The clonotype was recovered from a woman between 40 and 55 years old with HIV. The chain's CDR3 is CASSIMVGRSTEAFF. CDR3 sequence (DNA): TGTGCCAGTAGTATTATGGTGGGACGGAGCACTGAAGCTTTCTTT. Based on the CDR3 plus reference TRBV19 and TRBJ1-1, the full variable domain is DGGITQSPKYLFRKEGQNVTLSCEQNLNHDAMYWYRQDPGQGLRLIYYSQIVNDFQKGDIAEGYSVSREKKESFPLTVTSAQKNPTAFYLCASSIMVGRSTEAFFGQGTRLTVV.